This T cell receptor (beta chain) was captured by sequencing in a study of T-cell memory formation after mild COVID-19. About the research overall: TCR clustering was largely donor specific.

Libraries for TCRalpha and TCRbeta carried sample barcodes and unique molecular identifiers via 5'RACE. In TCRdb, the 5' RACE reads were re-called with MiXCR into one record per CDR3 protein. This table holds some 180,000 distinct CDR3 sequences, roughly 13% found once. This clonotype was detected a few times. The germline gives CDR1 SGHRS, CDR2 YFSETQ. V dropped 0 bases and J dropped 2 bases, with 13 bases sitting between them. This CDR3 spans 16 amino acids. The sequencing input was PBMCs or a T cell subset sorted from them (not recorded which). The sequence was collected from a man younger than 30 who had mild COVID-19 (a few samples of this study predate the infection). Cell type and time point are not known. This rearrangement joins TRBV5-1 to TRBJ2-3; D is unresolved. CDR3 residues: CASSLAGFPSTDTQYF. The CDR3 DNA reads TGCGCCAGCAGCTTGGCTGGGTTTCCCTCCACAGATACGCAGTATTTT.